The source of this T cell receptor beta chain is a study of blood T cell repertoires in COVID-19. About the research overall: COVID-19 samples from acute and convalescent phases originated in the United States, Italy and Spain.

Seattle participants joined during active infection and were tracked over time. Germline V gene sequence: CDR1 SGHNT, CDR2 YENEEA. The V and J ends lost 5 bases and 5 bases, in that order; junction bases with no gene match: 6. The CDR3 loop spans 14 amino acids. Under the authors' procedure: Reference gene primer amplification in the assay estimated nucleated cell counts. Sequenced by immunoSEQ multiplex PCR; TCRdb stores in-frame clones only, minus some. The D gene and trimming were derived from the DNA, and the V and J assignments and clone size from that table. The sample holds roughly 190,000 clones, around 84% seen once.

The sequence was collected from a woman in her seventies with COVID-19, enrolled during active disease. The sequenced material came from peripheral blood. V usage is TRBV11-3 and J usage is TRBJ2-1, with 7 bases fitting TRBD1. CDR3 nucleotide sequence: TGTGCCAGCAGCCCCCGGGACAGCGACAATGAGCAGTTCTTC. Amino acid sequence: CASSPRDSDNEQFF.